This record concerns one TCR beta chain sequence. Its target is not known. Naive CD8 isolation took CD45RO-negative cells positively selected for CCR7 and excluded terminally differentiated effector memory CD45RA+ cells. Repertoires were generated with immunoSEQ multiplex PCR, while TCRdb's copy carries only in-frame clones and drops some. The top ten hold less than 0.3% of the sample, which has hundreds of thousands of clones, around 96% seen once. These data belong to a study of shared clonotypes between healthy human individuals. Regarding the study as a whole: Although depth was large, rarefaction showed that sequencing of the sorted subsets was incomplete.

V was trimmed by 1 base and J by 4 bases, leaving 11 bases between them. CDR1 and CDR2 (germline): SGHKS, YYEKEE (reference sequence). The CDR3 runs 14 residues. The chain is built from TRBV5-5 and TRBJ2-5; the D gene is possibly TRBD1 (6 bases). Sequenced material: naive CD8+ T cells sorted from blood. The receptor was derived from a man aged 25-45 years in good health. The CDR3 region has the DNA TGTGCCAGCAGCTTGTGGGGGCCGTTAGAGACCCAGTACTTC. Protein: CASSLWGPLETQYF.